This TCR beta chain was obtained from a study of T cell changes during pregnancy in multiple sclerosis. The data were produced by immunoSEQ multiplex PCR, yet TCRdb's version contains in-frame clones alone and is incomplete. The table records 50,000 to 65,000 clones, 85% to 95% of them present only once. This clonotype was sampled from a female donor with multiple sclerosis, enrolled in a pregnancy study. The source was CD8+ T cells from peripheral blood mononuclear cells, collected in the second trimester of pregnancy.

In DNA form, the CDR3 reads TGTGCCAGTAGTATTGGCGGGACTTCCTACGAGCAGTACTTC. This sequence encodes CASSIGGTSYEQYF. The V and J genes are TRBV19 and TRBJ2-7, with D maybe TRBD2 (6 bases). Germline assignment: CDR1 LNHDA and CDR2 SQIVND (reference sequence). Trimming removed 3 bases at V and 1 base at J, with 10 bases between. The CDR3 totals 14 residues.